Below, 23 T cell receptor beta chains from the same sample are listed, as sequenced in a study of T cells in Graves' hyperthyroidism and ophthalmopathy. TCR beta CDR3 sequences were amplified from RNA transcripts. The HTBI set primed first-round TCR CDR3 RT-PCR. MiXCR was run by TCRdb on the multiplex PCR reads, yielding one entry per CDR3 protein. In the table there are 610,000 or so distinct CDR3 sequences, about 43% of which are singletons. Sequencing input: peripheral blood or thyroid tissue (not recorded which). The source of these receptors is a woman aged 18-35 years with Graves' hyperthyroidism.

The V and J genes are TRBV7-2 and TRBJ2-3; 9 nucleotides agree with TRBD1. The V and J ends lost 3 bases and 3 bases, in that order; junction bases with no gene match: 4. CDR1 SGHTA and CDR2 FQGNSA come from the germline V gene. CDR3 length: 15 residues. In DNA, the CDR3 is TGTGCCAGCAGCTTTCGAGACAGGGGGACAGATACGCAGTATTTT. Encoded protein: CASSFRDRGTDTQYF.

This clonotype was found many times. Here the CDR3 DNA reads TGTGCCAGCAGCTTACTTGGGGGCGACACCGGGGAGCTGTTTTTT. The encoded protein is CASSLLGGDTGELFF. This chain uses TRBV7-2 with TRBJ2-2; possibly TRBD1 for D (6 bases). The CDR3 covers 15 residues. The V gene lost 2 bases and the J gene lost 3 bases, with 10 bases spanning the gap. CDR1 SGHTA and CDR2 FQGNSA come from the germline V gene.

As concerns this clonotype: It may be a read error: a sequence one base away is much more abundant. The chain has TRBV9 and TRBJ1-4; no clear D gene. Germline V gene lookup returns CDR1 SGDLS and CDR2 YYNGEE. The length of the CDR3 is 13 residues. The CDR3 coding sequence is TGTGCCAGCAGCGTTAGGTCGGGTGAAGAACTGTTTTTT. Its protein is CASSVRSGEELFF.

This clonotype was observed many times. The chain links TRBV9 to TRBJ2-7; maybe TRBD2 (6 bases). The CDR3 contains 16 residues. Germline V CDR1 and CDR2: SGDLS, YYNGEE. Trimming stripped 4 bases from V and 2 bases from J, with 19 bases between. The CDR3 bases are TGTGCCAGCAGCCCTACTCCGGGACTTCAAACCTACGAGCAGTACTTC. The encoded protein is CASSPTPGLQTYEQYF.

This sequence joins TRBV12-3 or TRBV12-4 and TRBJ1-5, with TRBD1 as a possible D gene (6 bases). This CDR3 contains 10 residues. Trimming took 5 bases from V and 11 from J, leaving 7 bases between them. Written as DNA, the CDR3 is TGTGCCAGCAGTAGACAGGCCCAGCATTTT. This encodes CASSRQAQHF.

Worth noting for this clonotype: At one end the junction does not follow the germline gene, possibly because of a read error. The chain carries TRBV2 and TRBJ2-7, with 11 bases identical to TRBD1. The CDR3 totals 15 residues. The germline gives CDR1 SNHLY, CDR2 FYNNEI. CDR3 region: CASSSGQGAAGGFSF. The CDR3 DNA follows: TGTGCCAGCAGTTCTGGACAGGGGGCCGCCGGGGGGTTTTCCTTC. Variable domain in full (rest from reference TRBV2 and TRBJ2-7): EPEVTQTPSHQVTQMGQEVILRCVPISNHLYFYWYRQILGQKVEFLVSFYNNEISEKSEIFDDQFSVERPDGSNFTLKIRSTKLEDSAMYFCASSSGQGAAGGFSFGPGTRLTVT.

This chain uses TRBV25-1 with TRBJ1-2; D remains ambiguous. The CDR3 length is 13 residues. The germline V and J ends were trimmed by 6 bases and 4 bases, with 12 bases remaining between them. CDR1 is MGHDK, CDR2 SYGVNS, per germline. The CDR3 is CASRRARSYGYTF. CDR3 coding DNA: TGTGCCAGCAGACGGGCCCGGAGCTATGGCTACACCTTC.

In its sample, this clonotype was seen a few times. The rearrangement links TRBV6-1 to TRBJ1-3; D is ambiguous. V lost 3 bases and J lost 0, with 9 bases in between. Per germline, CDR1 MNHNS and CDR2 SASEGT. This CDR3 spans 15 amino acids. CDR3: CASSEADYSGNTIYF. CDR3 coding DNA: TGTGCCAGCAGTGAGGCGGACTACTCTGGAAACACCATATATTTT.

With respect to this clonotype: With a much larger clone just one base away, this may be a read error. The chain joins TRBV19 to TRBJ1-5, with D perhaps TRBD1 (6 bases). The CDR3 has 16 amino acids. Germline V gene sequence: CDR1 LNHDA, CDR2 SQIVND (reference sequence). CDR3 sequence: CASSMRGGSRNQPRHF. Here the CDR3 DNA reads TGTGCCAGTAGTATGAGGGGGGGGTCGCGCAATCAGCCCCGGCATTTT.

To note about this clonotype: Lacking the conserved final phenylalanine or tryptophan, this CDR3 likely reflects a read error. The DNA is left out, because the CDR3 cannot be placed on it with certainty; the CDR3 is given as TCRdb lists it. The rearrangement links TRBV7-6 to TRBJ2-5; TRBD2, the D gene given by the table, was not confirmed from the DNA. Counting both end residues, the CDR3 totals 9 amino acids. Germline CDR1 is SGHVS and CDR2 is FNYEAQ. CDR3: CASSWAGTT.

The J gene is TRBJ2-2, the V gene TRBV29-1; no definite D call. V dropped 3 bases and J dropped 3 bases, with 8 bases sitting between them. Germline V gene sequence: CDR1 SQVTM, CDR2 ANQGSEA. The CDR3 runs 13 residues. CDR3 loop: CSVEKVDTGELFF. The CDR3 DNA sequence: TGCAGCGTTGAGAAGGTGGACACCGGGGAGCTGTTTTTT.

V and J are TRBV11-1 and TRBJ1-2; 8 bases are a match to TRBD1. This CDR3 has 15 residues. With V trimmed by 5 bases and J by 4 bases, 9 bases remained unmatched. Germline CDR1 is SGHAT and CDR2 is FQDESV (reference sequence). This CDR3 is CASSPRTGSTYGYTF. The CDR3 bases are TGTGCCAGCAGCCCCAGGACAGGGAGTACCTATGGCTACACCTTC.

This clonotype came up a few times. This may come from a read error, since a much larger clone is one base off. The chain uses TRBV6-5 and TRBJ1-5, with D perhaps TRBD1 (5 bases). The CDR3 covers 14 residues. Per germline, CDR1 MNHEY and CDR2 SVGAGI. The CDR3, as DNA: TGTGCCATCAGTTACTCGGGGGGAGGGCAGCCCCAGCATTTT. Protein product: CAISYSGGGQPQHF.

This clonotype was seen a few times. The V call is TRBV3-1, the J call TRBJ1-1, with 9 bases lining up with TRBD1. The CDR3 runs to 15 residues. Germline V gene data show CDR1 as LGHDT and CDR2 as YNNKEL (reference sequence). V lost 4 bases to trimming and J lost 8 bases; unmatched junction nucleotides: 11. Here the CDR3 DNA reads TGTGCCAGCAGCCCTTGGACAGGGGATGTGAAAGAAGCTTTCTTT. This translates into CASSPWTGDVKEAFF.

In DNA, the CDR3 is TGCGCCAGCAGCCAAGGAAACAGTCCCCCCTACGAGCAGTACTTC. Residues: CASSQGNSPPYEQYF. The chain links TRBV4-1 to TRBJ2-7; no clear D gene. Per germline, CDR1 MGHRA and CDR2 YSYEKL. V shed 1 base and J shed 2 bases, with 12 bases lying between them. The CDR3 consists of 15 residues.

The CDR3 protein is CAWSVRSSTGAGNQPQHF. The CDR3 DNA is TGTGCCTGGAGTGTACGATCCTCGACAGGGGCCGGCAATCAGCCCCAGCATTTT. This chain connects TRBV30 to TRBJ1-5; 8 nucleotides match TRBD1. The CDR3 contains 18 residues. Germline CDR1 reads GTSNPN; CDR2 reads SVGIG (reference sequence). Trimming cost V 0 bases and J 2 bases; bases outside gene matches: 12.

This clonotype came up many times. V gene TRBV20-1 combines with J gene TRBJ2-7; perhaps D is TRBD1 or TRBD2 (7 bases each). The CDR3 consists of 15 residues. With 6 bases removed from V and 0 bases from J, the gap between germline ends came to 18 bases. Germline V gene data show CDR1 as DFQATT and CDR2 as SNEGSKA (reference sequence). Here the CDR3 DNA reads TGCAGTGCCGCGCCAGGGGGGGGCTACTCCTACGAGCAGTACTTC. Protein product: CSAAPGGGYSYEQYF.

This clonotype showed up many times. The CDR3 loop is CSVADSGRAGGELFF. The CDR3 DNA sequence: TGCAGCGTGGCCGATAGCGGGAGGGCCGGCGGGGAGCTGTTTTTT. The rearrangement links TRBV29-1 to TRBJ2-2; 11 nucleotides line up with TRBD2. V trimming: 6 bases; J trimming: 7 bases; junction bases outside the gene matches: 10. CDR1 and CDR2 (germline): SQVTM, ANQGSEA. This CDR3 contains 15 residues.

At least ten counts were recorded for this clonotype. The chain employs TRBV20-1 and TRBJ2-5, with TRBD2 matching 9 bases. The ends lost 5 bases at V and 5 bases at J; junction bases unmatched: 9. The CDR3 contains 14 residues. Germline CDR1 DFQATT, CDR2 SNEGSKA (reference sequence). In DNA form, the CDR3 reads TGCAGTGCTGCCCCGGGACTAGCCCGGGAGACCCAGTACTTC. The encoded protein is CSAAPGLARETQYF.

The chain combines TRBV24-1 with TRBJ2-6; no firm D call. This CDR3 is built from 14 residues. Germline values: CDR1 KGHDR, CDR2 SFDVKD. Trimming removed 3 bases at V and 4 bases at J, with 6 bases between. The DNA of the CDR3 is TGTGCCACCAGTGATCCGTCGGGGGCCAACGTCCTGACTTTC. This sequence encodes CATSDPSGANVLTF.

CDR3 amino acids: CASSLNWDRSSYEQYF. The DNA for the CDR3 is TGCGCCAGCAGCCTAAACTGGGACAGGTCCTCCTACGAGCAGTACTTC. J is TRBJ2-7 and V is TRBV4-1; 8 positions match TRBD1. The CDR3 loop spans 16 amino acids. The germline CDR1 and CDR2 sequences are MGHRA and YSYEKL. V dropped 4 bases and J dropped 0; count of bases not matched to a gene: 8.

This clonotype has at least ten counts. The chain has TRBV20-1 and TRBJ2-7, with 8 bases aligning to TRBD1. Germline CDR1 DFQATT, CDR2 SNEGSKA (reference sequence). CDR3 length: 14 residues. The V and J ends lost 1 base and 7 bases, in that order; junction bases with no gene match: 9. CDR3: CSARGGQGNREQYF. The CDR3 nucleotides are TGCAGTGCTAGAGGCGGACAGGGAAATCGGGAGCAGTACTTC.

V usage is TRBV20-1 and J usage is TRBJ2-2; TRBD2 aligns across 8 bases. The germline V gene encodes CDR1 DFQATT and CDR2 SNEGSKA (reference sequence). The CDR3 contains 18 residues. V gave up 0 bases and J gave up 8 bases; unmatched junction bases: 17. This CDR3 reads CSARDWGSGRSTGGELFF. The CDR3 DNA follows: TGCAGTGCTAGAGATTGGGGAAGCGGGAGATCCACCGGTGGGGAGCTGTTTTTT.